This T cell receptor (beta chain) appears in the sequencing data of a study of CD8+CD57+ T cells in acquired aplastic anemia. Study at large: Sorted CD4+ and CD8+ cells yielded 3.2 ug of DNA on average. Whole-study findings and limits: Controls and patients did not differ significantly in CD8+ Simpson's diversity. In common between the patients and the controls were nearly 30 CD8+ CDR3 sequences.

For CDR3 and TCR beta VDJ profiling, genomic DNA was the template used. A single record per CDR3 protein comes from TCRdb applying MiXCR to the reads. The profile shows roughly 170,000 distinct CDR3 sequences, 45% to 60% of them singletons. There are many counts of this clonotype. Its antigen is as yet unknown. CD8+CD57+ cell expansion, shown by flow cytometry, had occurred in the patients selected for sequencing. This CDR3 spans 12 amino acids. In germline, CDR1 is SQVTM, CDR2 ANQGSEA. The V and J ends lost 7 bases and 2 bases respectively, with 10 bases between them. V and J are TRBV29-1 and TRBJ2-3; D is perhaps TRBD2 (5 bases). This sequence was found in a human donor with aplastic anemia. What was sequenced was sorted CD4+, CD8+, or CD8+CD57+ T cells (not recorded which) from PBMCs. The CDR3 DNA is TGCAGCGCATCTAGCCTCACAGATACGCAGTATTTT. Translated, it gives CSASSLTDTQYF.